Listed here is a single TCR beta chain. The antigen is not known. The entry originates in a study of Graves' ophthalmopathy and Graves' hyperthyroidism. Study details: No treatment had been given when peripheral blood was collected at initial diagnosis.

Study conclusions and caveats: A 13-signature model separated ophthalmopathy from stable hyperthyroidism, reaching 85% to 90% sensitivity and under 82% specificity cross-validated.

Beta-chain TCR CDR3 regions were amplified from RNA transcripts. HTBI-primed RT-PCR formed the first round, and a multiplex PCR formed the second. One entry per CDR3 protein, called by TCRdb with MiXCR from the multiplex PCR reads. This sample carries fewer than 350,000 distinct CDR3 sequences, 17% of them seen once, and the ten largest clones take roughly an eighth. The CDR3 covers 13 residues. V lost 8 bases to trimming and J lost 7 bases, with 15 bases between them. In germline, CDR1 is MNHNS, CDR2 SASEGT. Sample: peripheral blood. This clonotype was obtained from an adult man with Graves' ophthalmopathy. The V gene is TRBV6-1, the J gene TRBJ1-5, with D perhaps matching TRBD1 (5 bases). CDR3 sequence reads: CASGRGWDQPQHF. As DNA, the CDR3 is TGTGCCAGCGGGAGGGGTTGGGACCAGCCCCAGCATTTT.